This is a list of T cell receptor beta chains from one sample in a study of T cells in Graves' hyperthyroidism and ophthalmopathy. TCRdb re-analysed the multiplex PCR reads in MiXCR, keeping a single row per CDR3 protein. The table has hundreds of thousands of distinct CDR3 sequences, approximately 25% seen once; the top ten hold about 11%. The sample consisted of blood. These receptors all come from a woman younger than 45 with Graves' ophthalmopathy. Each CDR3 is given with its conserved first and last residue. Each record gives: clone size, V gene, J gene, D gene, CDR3 protein, CDR3 DNA. The D gene is left open where the match is weak. Not every row has a clone size; where given, it reads once, few, many or a size class.

abundance: -; v_gene: TRBV12-3/TRBV12-4; j_gene: TRBJ2-7; d_gene: TRBD1; CDR3aa: CASRQGSYDQYF; CDR3nt: TGTGCCTCGAGACAGGGATCCTACGATCAGTACTTC
abundance: many; v_gene: TRBV3-1; j_gene: TRBJ2-2; d_gene: -; CDR3aa: CASSPQLNTGELFF; CDR3nt: TGTGCCAGCAGCCCCCAGTTGAACACCGGGGAGCTGTTTTTT
abundance: many; v_gene: TRBV19; j_gene: TRBJ1-2; d_gene: TRBD1; CDR3aa: CASSIRDSTYGYTF; CDR3nt: TGTGCCAGTAGTATCCGGGACAGTACCTATGGCTACACCTTC
abundance: many; v_gene: TRBV6-1; j_gene: TRBJ1-2; d_gene: TRBD1; CDR3aa: CASMRDRAYGYTF; CDR3nt: TGTGCCAGCATGAGGGACAGGGCATATGGCTACACCTTC
abundance: many; v_gene: TRBV9; j_gene: TRBJ1-1; d_gene: -; CDR3aa: CASSVITGGSEAFF; CDR3nt: TGTGCCAGCAGCGTAATTACGGGGGGTAGTGAAGCTTTCTTT
abundance: few; v_gene: TRBV12-3/TRBV12-4; j_gene: TRBJ1-1; d_gene: -; CDR3aa: CASSPRQYTEAFF; CDR3nt: TGTGCCAGCAGCCCACGACAGTACACTGAAGCTTTCTTT
abundance: many; v_gene: TRBV5-4; j_gene: TRBJ2-7; d_gene: -; CDR3aa: CASSSTRGLYEQYF; CDR3nt: TGTGCCAGCAGCTCAACGCGGGGTTTGTACGAGCAGTACTTC
abundance: many; v_gene: TRBV6-2/TRBV6-3; j_gene: TRBJ2-4; d_gene: TRBD1; CDR3aa: CASSQPGWDRGLAKNIQYF; CDR3nt: TGTGCCAGCAGTCAACCCGGATGGGACAGGGGATTAGCCAAAAACATTCAGTACTTC
abundance: many; v_gene: TRBV12-3/TRBV12-4; j_gene: TRBJ2-5; d_gene: -; CDR3aa: CASSKTGMGETQYF; CDR3nt: TGTGCCAGCAGCAAAACAGGGATGGGAGAGACCCAGTACTTC
abundance: few; v_gene: TRBV6-1; j_gene: TRBJ1-5; d_gene: TRBD1; CDR3aa: CASSTAGTGTNQPQHF; CDR3nt: TGTGCCAGCAGTACCGCCGGGACAGGCACCAATCAGCCCCAGCATTTT
abundance: -; v_gene: TRBV27; j_gene: TRBJ1-3; d_gene: -; CDR3aa: CASSSYTRSSGNTIYF; CDR3nt: TGTGCCAGCAGTTCCTATACACGCTCCTCTGGAAACACCATATATTTT
abundance: once; v_gene: TRBV12-3/TRBV12-4; j_gene: TRBJ1-1; d_gene: -; CDR3aa: CASTREEGPWAFF; CDR3nt: TGTGCCAGCACCCGCGAAGAAGGGCCTTGGGCTTTCTTT
abundance: many; v_gene: TRBV5-1; j_gene: TRBJ2-5; d_gene: -; CDR3aa: CASSFTFQGSKETQYF; CDR3nt: TGCGCCAGCAGCTTCACCTTCCAGGGATCCAAAGAGACCCAGTACTTC
abundance: many; v_gene: TRBV4-1; j_gene: TRBJ1-1; d_gene: -; CDR3aa: CASSHYGEAFF; CDR3nt: TGCGCCAGCAGCCATTATGGTGAAGCTTTCTTT
abundance: few; v_gene: TRBV12-3/TRBV12-4; j_gene: TRBJ2-5; d_gene: -; CDR3aa: CASSFVLQETQYF; CDR3nt: TGTGCCAGCAGTTTCGTCCTCCAAGAGACCCAGTACTTC
abundance: many; v_gene: TRBV6-2/TRBV6-3; j_gene: TRBJ2-4; d_gene: TRBD2; CDR3aa: CASSTSLGLAGNIQYF; CDR3nt: TGTGCCAGCAGTACCTCTCTGGGGCTAGCGGGGAACATTCAGTACTTC
abundance: many; v_gene: TRBV6-5; j_gene: TRBJ1-2; d_gene: -; CDR3aa: CASRPGHTNYGYTF; CDR3nt: TGTGCCAGCCGACCGGGACATACTAACTATGGCTACACCTTC
abundance: -; v_gene: TRBV9; j_gene: TRBJ1-2; d_gene: TRBD1; CDR3aa: CASSSGQGTANYGYTF; CDR3nt: TGTGCCAGCAGCAGTGGACAGGGGACAGCTAACTATGGCTACACCTTC
abundance: -; v_gene: TRBV20-1; j_gene: TRBJ1-2; d_gene: TRBD1; CDR3aa: CSALTRGSNYGYTF; CDR3nt: TGCAGTGCTCTAACCAGGGGGTCGAACTATGGCTACACCTTC
abundance: many; v_gene: TRBV30; j_gene: TRBJ1-1; d_gene: -; CDR3aa: CAWDGYNTEAFF; CDR3nt: TGTGCCTGGGACGGGTACAACACTGAAGCTTTCTTT
abundance: many; v_gene: TRBV12-3/TRBV12-4; j_gene: TRBJ1-2; d_gene: TRBD1; CDR3aa: CASSPTGDGYTF; CDR3nt: TGTGCCAGCAGTCCGACAGGGGATGGCTACACCTTC
abundance: -; v_gene: TRBV6-8; j_gene: TRBJ1-3; d_gene: TRBD1; CDR3aa: CASSYSGQGTGNTICF; CDR3nt: TGTGCCAGCAGTTACTCGGGACAGGGAACTGGAAACACCATATGTTTT
abundance: many; v_gene: TRBV2; j_gene: TRBJ2-7; d_gene: TRBD2; CDR3aa: CASSPTSPYEQYF; CDR3nt: TGTGCCAGCAGTCCGACTAGCCCCTACGAGCAGTACTTC
abundance: many; v_gene: TRBV6-5; j_gene: TRBJ1-5; d_gene: -; CDR3aa: CASSSGQRNQPQHF; CDR3nt: TGTGCCAGCAGTTCCGGACAGAGGAATCAGCCCCAGCATTTT
abundance: many; v_gene: TRBV12-3/TRBV12-4; j_gene: TRBJ1-5; d_gene: -; CDR3aa: CASSREGQPQHF; CDR3nt: TGTGCCAGCAGTCGGGAAGGCCAGCCCCAGCATTTT
abundance: many; v_gene: TRBV30; j_gene: TRBJ1-1; d_gene: -; CDR3aa: CAWNLLGRGEAFF; CDR3nt: TGTGCCTGGAATCTTTTGGGCAGAGGGGAAGCTTTCTTT
abundance: -; v_gene: TRBV13; j_gene: TRBJ1-1; d_gene: -; CDR3aa: CASSLGSRVNTEAFF; CDR3nt: TGTGCCAGCAGCTTAGGATCTAGGGTGAACACTGAAGCTTTCTTT
abundance: many; v_gene: TRBV11-1; j_gene: TRBJ1-5; d_gene: -; CDR3aa: CASSFAQPQHF; CDR3nt: TGTGCCAGCAGCTTCGCCCAGCCCCAGCATTTT
abundance: -; v_gene: TRBV12-3/TRBV12-4; j_gene: TRBJ2-7; d_gene: TRBD2; CDR3aa: CASSSSGRGHEQYF; CDR3nt: TGTGCCAGCAGTTCTAGCGGGAGAGGCCACGAGCAGTACTTC
abundance: few; v_gene: TRBV12-5; j_gene: TRBJ1-2; d_gene: -; CDR3aa: CASGYRWGEGYTF; CDR3nt: TGTGCTAGTGGTTATCGCTGGGGGGAGGGCTACACCTTC
abundance: -; v_gene: TRBV13; j_gene: TRBJ2-7; d_gene: TRBD1; CDR3aa: CASSLRGQGGWGAHF; CDR3nt: TGTGCCAGCAGCTTACGAGGACAGGGGGGATGGGGGGCCCACTTC
abundance: -; v_gene: TRBV24-1; j_gene: TRBJ2-7; d_gene: -; CDR3aa: CATSELGEQYF; CDR3nt: TGTGCCACCAGTGAACTGGGGGAGCAGTACTTC
abundance: many; v_gene: TRBV19; j_gene: TRBJ1-5; d_gene: -; CDR3aa: CASRTGQYSNQPQHF; CDR3nt: TGTGCCAGTAGGACCGGACAATATAGCAATCAGCCCCAGCATTTT
abundance: -; v_gene: TRBV29-1; j_gene: TRBJ1-5; d_gene: -; CDR3aa: CSVGGHSNQPQHF; CDR3nt: TGCAGCGTTGGGGGGCATAGCAATCAGCCCCAGCATTTT
abundance: -; v_gene: TRBV13; j_gene: TRBJ2-7; d_gene: TRBD1; CDR3aa: CASSPSGQGTYEQYF; CDR3nt: TGTGCCAGCAGCCCATCGGGACAGGGAACCTACGAGCAGTACTTC